This T cell receptor beta chain was recovered during a study of vaccination and CD4 T cells after COVID-19. The overall study: The study enrolled six male and four female convalescents, two of whom were Hispanic.

This clonotype has just a few counts. Its target is unknown. This CDR3 region has 14 residues. Per germline, CDR1 LNHNV and CDR2 YYDKDF (reference sequence). V shed 0 bases and J shed 5 bases, with 8 bases lying between them. Researchers used the Oncomine TCR Beta short-read assay to sequence DNA from cultured CD4+ T cells. It was from cultured CD4+ T cells that genomic DNA was extracted. MiXCR, applied by TCRdb to the PCR reads, yields one record per CDR3 protein. The sample shows approximately 4,000 distinct CDR3 sequences, around two fifths of them seen only once. Treatment reported: roughly ten-day PBMC culture with coronavirus spike peptide pools or control peptides (ViraFEST assay). Overall study results and limits: A comparatively limited set of convalescent patients was examined, with no early post-infection timepoints.

The chain links TRBV15 to TRBJ1-5; D perhaps matches TRBD1 (5 bases). Input material: CD4+ T cells from blood, cultured in vitro. The receptor's source is a human donor who had recovered from COVID-19. The chain's CDR3 is CATSRDPGHQPQHF. CDR3 DNA: TGTGCCACCAGCAGAGATCCGGGGCATCAGCCCCAGCATTTT.